This T cell receptor (beta chain) was sequenced in a study of OX40 agonist ivuxolimab in advanced cancers. Broadly, across the study: Ivuxolimab, which targeted the costimulatory receptor OX40 (CD134), was an agonistic, fully human IgG2 monoclonal antibody. Intravenous ivuxolimab was administered to patients every 2 weeks at six dose levels: 0.01, 0.1, 0.3, 1.5, 3 and 10 mg/kg. Of the approximately 50 dose-escalation patients, hepatocellular carcinoma was present in about 19, melanoma in some 15, renal cell carcinoma in 9 and head and neck cancer in 9. The dose-escalation cohort was about 83% male with a mean age of approximately 60 years, ranging from roughly 20 to 80. Patients were allowed to have had prior anti-PD-1, anti-PD-L1 or anti-CTLA-4 therapy, and around 43% of the dose-escalation patients had been treated with checkpoint inhibitors. Three dose-escalation patients achieved partial responses, one with hepatocellular carcinoma and two with cutaneous melanoma. Peripheral TCRbeta sequencing was intended to test whether TCR sequence diversity was altered and clonal T-cell expansion was caused by ivuxolimab. The paper describes the monotherapy dose-escalation part (N ≈ 52 patients) of the phase I trial of ivuxolimab.

To note about this clone: This clone's antigen is unknown. The record has no base qualities; no much larger clone is one base away.

The trial excluded patients who had a history of autoimmune disease or were on systemic immunosuppression. Peripheral blood for TCR sequencing was collected from all dose cohorts at baseline, on cycle 4 day 1, and on cycle 7 day 1. The samples were drawn from a first-in-human, open-label, multicenter phase I dose-escalation trial of ivuxolimab. The trial enrolled adults with locally advanced or metastatic head and neck squamous cell, hepatocellular, melanoma or renal cell carcinoma. Before TCR sequencing, CD4+ T cells and CD8+ T cells were sorted from peripheral blood as separate populations. Cut back by 1 base and 4 bases, the V and J ends lie 4 bases apart. The germline V gene (reference sequence) provides CDR1 GTSNPN and CDR2 SVGIG. The CDR3 holds 11 amino acids from the cysteine to the phenylalanine. Only the CDR3 DNA is retained, 33 bases long and in frame from the first base. The full study reports these points: At doses from 0.1 to 3.0 mg/kg, clonal expansion was seen in both CD4+ and CD8+ blood T cells between baseline and week 6. The antigen specificity of the clonally expanded peripheral T cells was not determined. Partial responders in the 0.1-3.0 mg/kg groups had among the lowest normalized peripheral clonal expansion, especially among CD8+ T cells. Low levels of normalized T-cell clonal expansion were also shown by some nonresponding patients. After ivuxolimab, CD8+ T cells had more expanded clones than CD4+ T cells on average.

Genomic DNA was extracted from sorted cells for sequencing of the TCRbeta CDR3 region. The immunoSEQ Assay was used for sequencing of TCRbeta CDR3 regions. TCRdb provides this immuneACCESS table in a form limited to in-frame rearrangements. Some clones are lacking; in checked studies, under half of them reflect an unresolved V gene, and why the rest are absent is not known. This sample is represented by 35,000 to 50,000 clones; 88% of them were singletons. The top ten constitute around 1% of the sample. Sample: CD4+ or CD8+ T cells sorted from blood, taken in a trial of the OX40 agonist ivuxolimab. The chain is made from TRBV30 and TRBJ1-2; the D gene assignment is ambiguous. This receptor was taken from an adult with an advanced solid tumor such as melanoma, head and neck, liver or kidney cancer. The nucleotide sequence is TGTGCCTGGAGTGATATCTATGGCTACACCTTC. It codes for CAWSDIYGYTF.